This T cell receptor (beta chain) comes out of a study of CD8 T cells in ankylosing spondylitis. Points from the study as a whole: Matched synovial fluid from ankylosing spondylitis patients was reported to be enriched for disease-linked clones. Disease-linked clones displayed a CD8+ phenotype and appeared relatively rarely in peripheral blood. Earlier authors reported some of these motif variants in reactive arthritis synovial fluid and blood.

The TCR beta libraries were generated through quantitative 5'-RACE incorporating molecular barcodes. From the 5' RACE reads, TCRdb called clonotypes with MiXCR, one entry per CDR3 protein. The sample holds roughly 230,000 distinct CDR3 sequences, 15% to 20% seen once. V was clipped by 0 bases and J by 4 bases, with 16 bases between them. Germline V CDR1 and CDR2: MGHRA, YSYEKL. This CDR3 is built from 16 residues. Notes on this clonotype: Its antigen is unknown.

This TCR came from a male donor with ankylosing spondylitis or in good health (not recorded which). Source material: blood, either unsorted or a sorted T cell fraction (not recorded which). The chain is built from TRBV4-1 and TRBJ2-7; the D call may be TRBD1 or TRBD2 (6 bases each). CDR3 nucleotides: TGCGCCAGCAGCCAAGAGGGGGCAGGTCGGGGGTACGAGCAGTACTTC. Translated, it gives CASSQEGAGRGYEQYF.